Below, 22 T cell receptor beta chains from the same sample are listed, as sequenced in a study of T-cell memory formation after mild COVID-19. Each CDR3 protein is one row after TCRdb ran MiXCR on the 5' RACE reads. Of 300,000 to 400,000 distinct CDR3 sequences in the sample, 20% to 25% were seen once. The sample comprised PBMCs or a T cell subset sorted from them (not recorded which). The receptors shown here come from an adult woman who had mild COVID-19 (a few samples of this study predate the infection). Cell type and time point are not known.

J is TRBJ2-7 and V is TRBV10-3; TRBD1 matches at 9 bases. The germline gives CDR1 ENHRY, CDR2 SYGVKD. With 3 bases clipped from V and 2 bases from J, the junction kept 5 bases outside the gene matches. The CDR3 covers 15 residues. CDR3 amino acids: CAISDPGQGTYEQYF. As DNA, the CDR3 is TGTGCCATCAGTGACCCGGGACAGGGTACCTACGAGCAGTACTTC.

The sample holds many counts of this clonotype. J is TRBJ2-7 and V is TRBV20-1; D is unclear. This CDR3 is built from 13 residues. Per germline, CDR1 DFQATT and CDR2 SNEGSKA (reference sequence). V was clipped by 0 bases and J by 3 bases, with 9 bases between them. The CDR3 DNA follows: TGCAGTGCTAGAGATAGCTGGAACTACGAGCAGTACTTC. This encodes CSARDSWNYEQYF.

This clonotype has only a few counts. The J gene is TRBJ2-7, the V gene TRBV29-1, with a tentative D call TRBD2 (6 bases). V lost 1 base, J lost 3 bases, and 10 bases lay in between. CDR1 SQVTM and CDR2 ANQGSEA come from the germline V gene. There are 13 residues in the CDR3. Here the CDR3 DNA reads TGCAGCGTTGAAGCGGGAGTGGGCTACGAGCAGTACTTC. Amino acid sequence: CSVEAGVGYEQYF.

This rearrangement joins TRBV5-1 to TRBJ2-1; D not resolved. V was shortened by 4 bases and J by 3 bases, with 8 bases between the two germline ends. Per germline, CDR1 SGHRS and CDR2 YFSETQ. The length of the CDR3 is 13 residues. DNA of the CDR3: TGCGCCAGCAGCCTATTTGGCTACAATGAGCAGTTCTTC. This gives the protein CASSLFGYNEQFF.

This clonotype was counted only a few times. This chain joins TRBV4-3 and TRBJ1-1, with TRBD1 identical over 10 bases. Trimming took 3 bases from V and 6 from J; bases not matched to a gene: 10. The CDR3 spans 16 residues. Germline V gene lookup returns CDR1 LGHNA and CDR2 YSLEER. The CDR3 spells CASSQDPGQGWAEAFF. The CDR3 coding sequence is TGCGCCAGCAGCCAGGACCCGGGACAGGGGTGGGCTGAAGCTTTCTTT.

The chain uses TRBV2 and TRBJ2-7; 10 nucleotides align to TRBD1. The CDR3 sequence is 14 residues long. The germline gives CDR1 SNHLY, CDR2 FYNNEI. The J segment lost 6 bases and the V segment lost 5 bases, leaving 7 bases of the junction unmatched. CDR3 coding DNA: TGTGCCAGCAGTAAAGGGACAGGGGTAAGCGAGCAGTACTTC. Residues: CASSKGTGVSEQYF.

This clonotype was counted between two and nine times. The chain links TRBV7-3 to TRBJ2-5, with TRBD1 matching 9 bases. V lost 3 bases and J lost 5; bases outside the gene matches: 4. The germline V gene encodes CDR1 SGHTA and CDR2 FQGTGA. The CDR3 totals 14 residues. The CDR3 coding sequence is TGTGCCAGCAGCTTTTCGGGACAGGGCGAGACCCAGTACTTC. It is translated as CASSFSGQGETQYF. The full variable domain, in which reference TRBV7-3 and TRBJ2-5 provide the parts outside the CDR3, is GAGVSQTPSNKVTEKGKYVELRCDPISGHTALYWYRQSLGQGPEFLIYFQGTGAADDSGLPNDRFFAVRPEGSVSTLKIQRTERGDSAVYLCASSFSGQGETQYFGPGTRLLVL.

This clonotype was detected a few times. This sequence joins TRBV5-1 and TRBJ1-1, with D perhaps TRBD1 (6 bases). Germline CDR1 and CDR2: SGHRS and YFSETQ. CDR3 size: 13 residues. With 4 bases removed from V and 5 bases from J, the gap between germline ends came to 12 bases. CDR3: CASSIQGKTEAFF. The CDR3 DNA reads TGCGCCAGCAGCATACAGGGTAAAACTGAAGCTTTCTTT.

This sequence joins TRBV5-4 and TRBJ2-5, with 11 bases lining up with TRBD2. Germline loops: CDR1 SGHNT, CDR2 YYREEE (reference sequence). The CDR3 extends over 18 amino acids. Germline trimming cut 1 base from V and 1 base from J; bases unmatched to any gene: 9. The CDR3 DNA reads as TGTGCCAGCAGCTTGTCTACGCTAGCGGGAGGTGTCCAAGAGACCCAGTACTTC. It codes for CASSLSTLAGGVQETQYF.

This sequence joins TRBV5-1 and TRBJ2-3, with D hard to call. The CDR3 runs 13 residues. The germline V gene has CDR1 SGHRS and CDR2 YFSETQ. Deletions cut 0 bases from V and 6 bases from J, with 8 bases between. This CDR3 is CASSLEIWDTQYF. In DNA, the CDR3 is TGCGCCAGCAGCTTGGAGATATGGGATACGCAGTATTTT. Full variable domain (outside the CDR3, taken from reference TRBV5-1 and TRBJ2-3): KAGVTQTPRYLIKTRGQQVTLSCSPISGHRSVSWYQQTPGQGLQFLFEYFSETQRNKGNFPGRFSGRQFSNSRSEMNVSTLELGDSALYLCASSLEIWDTQYFGPGTRLTVL.

The chain recombines TRBV5-5 with TRBJ1-1, with D uncertain. V lost 0 bases, J lost 0 bases, and 6 bases lay in between. CDR1 is SGHKS, CDR2 YYEKEE, per germline (reference sequence). The CDR3 loop spans 14 amino acids. The CDR3 DNA is TGTGCCAGCAGCTTGGCCCCGATGAACACTGAAGCTTTCTTT. This translates into CASSLAPMNTEAFF.

This sequence joins TRBV20-1 and TRBJ1-5; possible D gene TRBD1, 6 bases. From germline, CDR1 is DFQATT and CDR2 SNEGSKA (reference sequence). V was shortened by 5 bases and J by 0 bases, with 17 bases between the two germline ends. The CDR3 has 16 amino acids. The CDR3 loop is CSASLGQKNSNQPQHF. The CDR3 nucleotides are TGCAGTGCTTCCTTAGGACAGAAAAATAGCAATCAGCCCCAGCATTTT.

This clonotype has more than one count but fewer than ten. V is TRBV5-1 and J is TRBJ2-7, with 7 bases that match TRBD1. Germline V gene data show CDR1 as SGHRS and CDR2 as YFSETQ. This CDR3 spans 15 amino acids. The junction had 13 bases not matched to a gene; V was cut back by 3 bases and J by 7 bases. In DNA form, the CDR3 reads TGCGCCAGCAGCTCGGTTACAGGGGACCTGGGGGAGCAGTACTTC. Amino acids: CASSSVTGDLGEQYF.

The CDR3 DNA sequence: TGTGCCAGCAGTTCGGGGACAGGGGGAGACGAGCAGTACTTC. Translated: CASSSGTGGDEQYF. V and J are TRBV12-3 or TRBV12-4 and TRBJ2-7; the match to TRBD1 covers 11 bases. The V gene end was trimmed by 4 bases and the J gene end by 5 bases; junction bases not matched to a gene: 4. The CDR3 sequence is 14 residues long.

This clonotype was observed at least ten times. V and J are TRBV7-3 and TRBJ1-5; D is unclear. This CDR3 is 13 amino acids long. Between the trimmed V and J ends, which lost 0 bases and 9 bases, there was a span of 9 bases. CDR1 SGHTA and CDR2 FQGTGA come from the germline V gene. CDR3 sequence reads: CASSLTEDGPQHF. The CDR3, as DNA: TGTGCCAGCAGCTTAACGGAGGACGGGCCCCAGCATTTT.

The chain links TRBV15 to TRBJ2-3; TRBD2 matches 8 bases. CDR1 is LNHNV and CDR2 is YYDKDF in the germline V gene (reference sequence). Trimming removed 5 bases from V and 2 bases from J; junction bases left unmatched: 6. There are 15 residues in the CDR3. The CDR3 region is CATSSRGGDTDTQYF. The CDR3 bases are TGTGCCACCAGCTCCCGGGGGGGTGACACAGATACGCAGTATTTT.

This clonotype was seen just once. The gene calls are TRBV7-2 and TRBJ2-5; TRBD2 aligns across 12 bases. The CDR3 is 15 amino acids. The germline CDR1 and CDR2 sequences are SGHTA and FQGNSA. The ends lost 3 bases at V and 4 bases at J; junction bases unmatched: 3. CDR3 sequence (DNA): TGTGCCAGCAGCTTCACGGGACTAGCGGGAGAGACCCAGTACTTC. Amino acid sequence: CASSFTGLAGETQYF.

This chain uses TRBV2 with TRBJ2-7, with D maybe TRBD2 (5 bases). Germline V gene sequence: CDR1 SNHLY, CDR2 FYNNEI. The CDR3 has 14 residues. Between the trimmed V and J ends, which lost 3 bases and 0 bases, there was a span of 9 bases. The DNA of the CDR3 is TGTGCCAGCAGTGACCCACGGGACTCCTACGAGCAGTACTTC. Protein sequence: CASSDPRDSYEQYF.

The chain combines TRBV4-3 with TRBJ2-1; no clear D. This CDR3 region has 14 residues. Trimming took off 0 bases at V and 8 bases at J, with 11 bases between the two ends. Germline values: CDR1 LGHNA, CDR2 YSLEER. CDR3 in amino acids: CASSQDTDGDEQFF. CDR3 DNA: TGCGCCAGCAGCCAAGATACCGACGGCGATGAGCAGTTCTTC.

The chain combines TRBV6-2 or TRBV6-3 with TRBJ2-1; 7 nucleotides agree with TRBD1. The CDR3 length is 14 residues. Per the germline V gene, CDR1 is MNHEY and CDR2 is SVGEGT. V trimming: 6 bases; J trimming: 7 bases; junction bases outside the gene matches: 9. CDR3 sequence reads: CASRDRVKGNEQFF. The CDR3 DNA reads as TGTGCCAGCAGAGACAGGGTTAAGGGGAATGAGCAGTTCTTC.

This clonotype was detected a few times. The chain has TRBV4-1 and TRBJ1-5, with D possibly matching TRBD1 (5 bases). V lost 0 bases, J lost 9 bases, and 18 bases lay in between. CDR3 length: 16 amino acids. Germline CDR1 is MGHRA and CDR2 is YSYEKL. The CDR3 is CASSQEGLGDARPQHF. DNA of the CDR3: TGCGCCAGCAGCCAAGAAGGGCTAGGGGATGCGCGGCCCCAGCATTTT.

This rearrangement joins TRBV29-1 to TRBJ2-7, with a tentative D call TRBD1 (6 bases). CDR3 length equals 15 residues. The germline V gene encodes CDR1 SQVTM and CDR2 ANQGSEA. V gave up 2 bases and J gave up 0 bases, with 14 bases separating them. The CDR3 coding sequence is TGCAGCGTTGAAATCTTCGGACAGATCTCCTACGAGCAGTACTTC. This encodes CSVEIFGQISYEQYF.